The present T cell receptor beta chain was sequenced within a study of blood T cell repertoires in COVID-19. About the research overall: In each case, the material was cDNA or gDNA derived from T cells, B-cell-depleted T cells, or PBMCs.

Looked up from germline, CDR1 is MNHNY and CDR2 is SVGAGI (reference sequence). This CDR3 region has 15 residues. Trimming took 0 bases from V and 0 from J, leaving 9 bases between them. Clones were read by immunoSEQ multiplex PCR, and TCRdb kept only the in-frame ones, dropping some. Found here are roughly 100,000 clones, under 85% of them singletons; the top ten hold more than 13%. The specimen sequenced was peripheral blood. This clonotype was obtained from a woman aged 55-70 years with acute or convalescent COVID-19. The chain joins TRBV6-6 to TRBJ2-7; D gene uncertain. The DNA for the CDR3 is TGTGCCAGCAGTTACTCGGTGGCGGCCTCCTACGAGCAGTACTTC. It codes for CASSYSVAASYEQYF.